This TCR beta chain was recorded in a study of T cells in localized non-small cell lung cancer. Study-level points and caveats: Sequencing was restricted to one tumor region; therefore, heterogeneity remains possible.

Clones were sequenced by immunoSEQ multiplex PCR, and TCRdb holds only the in-frame ones, with some missing. Counted here are over 2,000 clones, 29% occurring once; the ten biggest clones make up approximately 24%. Germline CDR1 reads SQVTM; CDR2 reads ANQGSEA. V trimming: 2 bases; J trimming: 3 bases; junction bases outside the gene matches: 5. This CDR3 contains 15 residues. Researchers cut adjacent lung at least 2 cm from the tumor margin, and it showed no atypia. Relative to its sample, this clone is large. Its antigen is currently unknown. The sequenced sample was normal lung tissue next to the tumor, obtained before any cancer treatment. The V call is TRBV29-1, the J call TRBJ2-1; 9 nucleotides align to TRBD1. The clonotype was recovered from a man between 35 and 75 years old with stage I lung adenocarcinoma. As DNA, the CDR3 is TGCAGCGTTGAACCGGGACAGGGAAACTACAATGAGCAGTTCTTC. This codes for CSVEPGQGNYNEQFF.